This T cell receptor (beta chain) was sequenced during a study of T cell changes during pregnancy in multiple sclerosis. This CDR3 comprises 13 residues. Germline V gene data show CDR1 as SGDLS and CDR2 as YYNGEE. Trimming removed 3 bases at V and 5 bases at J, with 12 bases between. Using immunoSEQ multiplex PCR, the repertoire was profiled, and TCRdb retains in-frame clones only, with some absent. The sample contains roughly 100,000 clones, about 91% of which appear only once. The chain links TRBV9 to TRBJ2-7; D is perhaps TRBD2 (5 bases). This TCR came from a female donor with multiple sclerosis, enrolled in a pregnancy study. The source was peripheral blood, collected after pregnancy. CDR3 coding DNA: TGTGCCAGCAGCGGCAGCGGTATCAACGAGCAGTACTTC. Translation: CASSGSGINEQYF. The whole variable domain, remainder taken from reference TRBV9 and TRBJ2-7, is DSGVTQTPKHLITATGQRVTLRCSPRSGDLSVYWYQQSLDQGLQFLIQYYNGEERAKGNILERFSAQQFPDLHSELNLSSLELGDSALYFCASSGSGINEQYFGPGTRLTVT.